These T cell receptor beta chains were read from a single sample in a study of blood T cell repertoires in COVID-19. Libraries were prepared by immunoSEQ multiplex PCR; TCRdb keeps only in-frame clonotypes and omits some of them. The profile shows 40,000 to 65,000 clones, around 83% of them singletons. The sample consisted of peripheral blood. These receptors came from a man between 65 and 85 years old with active COVID-19. Both conserved end residues are part of each CDR3. D genes are given only for firm matches. Clone sizes are given selectively: once, few, many, or a class where the clone is expanded.

V gene,clone size,J gene,CDR3 length,D gene,CDR3 DNA,CDR3 protein
TRBV24-1,-,TRBJ1-5,15,TRBD1,TGTGCCACCAGTGACCCCCGGGACAGCCGAGGCCCCCAGCATTTT,CATSDPRDSRGPQHF
TRBV7-2,-,TRBJ2-1,14,TRBD2,TGTGCCAGCAGCCCCGGACTAGCATCGAATGAGCAGTTCTTC,CASSPGLASNEQFF
TRBV5-4,-,TRBJ1-2,14,TRBD1,TGTGCCAGCAGTCCCGGGACAGGGGGCTATGGCTACACCTTC,CASSPGTGGYGYTF
TRBV2,-,TRBJ2-7,15,TRBD1,TGTGCCAGCATTGGACGCGAGACAGGGCAGTACGAGCAGTACTTC,CASIGRETGQYEQYF
TRBV5-4,-,TRBJ2-1,13,-,TGTGCCAGCAGCGTTCAGGGCTACAATGAGCAGTTCTTC,CASSVQGYNEQFF
TRBV11-3,-,TRBJ2-1,16,TRBD2,TGTGCCAGCAGCTTCCAGGCGGGGGGGCTGGGAAATGAGCAGTTCTTC,CASSFQAGGLGNEQFF
TRBV7-8,-,TRBJ2-1,15,-,TGTGCCAGCAGCACTAGCTTTTCCCCCCACAATGAGCAGTTCTTC,CASSTSFSPHNEQFF
TRBV30,-,TRBJ1-1,15,TRBD1,TGTGCCTGGAGCGATAAGACAGGGAAGAACACTGAAGCTTTCTTT,CAWSDKTGKNTEAFF
TRBV27,few,TRBJ2-1,15,TRBD2,TGTGCCAGCAGCCACAGGACTAGCGGTGACAATGAGCAGTTCTTC,CASSHRTSGDNEQFF
TRBV19,-,TRBJ1-5,16,TRBD1,TGTGCCAGTAGTCTTTTCCCAGGGGGAGGCAATCAGCCCCAGCATTTT,CASSLFPGGGNQPQHF
TRBV19,-,TRBJ1-2,14,TRBD1,TGTGCCAGTAGCTCCCGGGACAGTGTCTATGGCTACACCTTC,CASSSRDSVYGYTF
TRBV28,-,TRBJ1-5,13,TRBD1,TGTGCCAGCAGGACAGGGGGGAATCAGCCCCAGCATTTT,CASRTGGNQPQHF
TRBV3-1/TRBV3-2,few,TRBJ1-5,15,TRBD1,TGTGCCAGCAGCCAAGATGGACAGGGCAATCAGCCCCAGCATTTT,CASSQDGQGNQPQHF
TRBV6-5,-,TRBJ1-5,13,-,TGTGCCAGCACCATAGGGACTCCTCGGCCCCAGCATTTT,CASTIGTPRPQHF
TRBV2,-,TRBJ2-1,14,TRBD2,TGTGCCAGCAGTATGGGGGGGTCATACAATGAGCAGTTCTTC,CASSMGGSYNEQFF
TRBV10-3,few,TRBJ1-1,15,TRBD1,TGTGCCATCAGGGGGTGGGGACAGGAGAACACTGAAGCTTTCTTT,CAIRGWGQENTEAFF
TRBV4-1,-,TRBJ1-1,16,-,TGCGCCAGCAGCCAAGAAGTCCGGGGGGTCAACACTGAAGCTTTCTTT,CASSQEVRGVNTEAFF